This T cell receptor (beta chain) was documented in a study of STAT5B mutations in CD4+ large granular lymphocyte leukemia. Using immunoSEQ multiplex PCR, the repertoire was profiled, and TCRdb retains in-frame clones only, with some absent. The table lists about 30,000 clones, 65% to 80% of them singletons, with under 2.5% in the top ten. There are 15 residues in the CDR3. From germline, CDR1 is SGHDT and CDR2 YYEEEE. Trimming removed 0 bases from V and 3 bases from J, with 12 bases in between. This sequence originates from a human donor in good health. Material: CD4+ T cells from blood buffy coats. This rearrangement joins TRBV5-6 to TRBJ2-5; tentative D call: TRBD2 (6 bases). The CDR3 DNA is TGTGCCAGCAGCTTGGTGCTAGCGACTGAAGAGACCCAGTACTTC. Translating it yields CASSLVLATEETQYF.